This T cell receptor (beta chain) comes out of a study of blood T cell repertoires in COVID-19. This table comes from immunoSEQ multiplex PCR, and its TCRdb copy is limited to in-frame clones, with some not included. The table has approximately 120,000 clones, about 82% seen once. The CDR3 length is 14 residues. Germline V gives CDR1 SEHNR, CDR2 FQNEAQ (reference sequence). V lost 4 bases and J lost 0; bases outside the gene matches: 1. Material for sequencing was peripheral blood. This TCR was sampled from a human donor in a cohort sampled during active COVID-19. The chain joins TRBV7-9 to TRBJ2-7; 9 nucleotides align to TRBD2. The CDR3 bases are TGTGCCAGCAGCTCTAGCGGGATCTCCTACGAGCAGTACTTC. Its translation: CASSSSGISYEQYF.